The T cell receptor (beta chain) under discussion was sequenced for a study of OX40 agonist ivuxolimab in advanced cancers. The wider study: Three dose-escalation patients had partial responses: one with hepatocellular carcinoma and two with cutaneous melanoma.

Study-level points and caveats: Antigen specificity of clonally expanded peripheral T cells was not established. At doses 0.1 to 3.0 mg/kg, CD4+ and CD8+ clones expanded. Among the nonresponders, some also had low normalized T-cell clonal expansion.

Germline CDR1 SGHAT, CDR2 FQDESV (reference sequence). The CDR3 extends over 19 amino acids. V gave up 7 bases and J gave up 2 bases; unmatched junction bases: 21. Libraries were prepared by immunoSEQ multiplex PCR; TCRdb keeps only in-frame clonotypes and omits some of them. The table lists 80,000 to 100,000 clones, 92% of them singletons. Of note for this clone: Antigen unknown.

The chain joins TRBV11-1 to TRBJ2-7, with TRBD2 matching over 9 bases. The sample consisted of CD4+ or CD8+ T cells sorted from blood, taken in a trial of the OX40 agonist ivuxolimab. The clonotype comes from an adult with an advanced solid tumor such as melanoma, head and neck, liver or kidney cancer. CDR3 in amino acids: CASTGSTRPQAGGAYEQYF. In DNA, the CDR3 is TGTGCCAGCACGGGGTCTACCAGACCACAAGCGGGAGGCGCCTACGAGCAGTACTTC. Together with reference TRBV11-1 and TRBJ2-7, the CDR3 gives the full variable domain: EAEVAQSPRYKITEKSQAVAFWCDPISGHATLYWYRQILGQGPELLVQFQDESVVDDSQLPKDRFSAERLKGVDSTLKIQPAELGDSAMYLCASTGSTRPQAGGAYEQYFGPGTRLTVT.